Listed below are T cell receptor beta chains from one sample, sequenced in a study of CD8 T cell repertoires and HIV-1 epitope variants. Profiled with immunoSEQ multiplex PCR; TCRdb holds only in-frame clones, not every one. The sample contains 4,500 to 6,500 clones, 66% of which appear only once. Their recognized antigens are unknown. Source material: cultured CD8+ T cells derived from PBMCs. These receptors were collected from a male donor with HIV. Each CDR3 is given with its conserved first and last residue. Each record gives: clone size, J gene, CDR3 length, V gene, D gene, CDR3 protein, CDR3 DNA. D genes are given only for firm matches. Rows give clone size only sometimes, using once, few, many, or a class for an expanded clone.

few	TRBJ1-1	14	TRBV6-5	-	CAPRSVSLGTEAFF	TGTGCCCCCAGATCTGTGTCTTTGGGCACTGAAGCTTTCTTT
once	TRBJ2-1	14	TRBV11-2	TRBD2	CASSFSGAENEQFF	TGTGCCAGCAGCTTTAGCGGGGCGGAAAATGAGCAGTTCTTC
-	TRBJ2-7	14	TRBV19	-	CASRPETATYEQYF	TGTGCCAGTAGGCCTGAGACGGCTACCTACGAGCAGTACTTC
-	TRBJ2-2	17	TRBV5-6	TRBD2	CASSFASSGTVAGELFF	TGTGCCAGCAGCTTTGCAAGTAGCGGGACGGTGGCCGGGGAGCTGTTTTTT
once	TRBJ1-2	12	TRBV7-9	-	CASSLEAYGYTF	TGTGCCAGCAGCTTAGAGGCCTATGGCTACACCTTC
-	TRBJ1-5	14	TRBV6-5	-	CASSYSSPLEPQHF	TGTGCCAGCAGTTACAGCTCGCCCCTCGAGCCCCAGCATTTT
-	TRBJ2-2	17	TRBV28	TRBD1	CASSLLTGEGFAGELFF	TGTGCCAGCAGTTTACTAACAGGGGAAGGTTTCGCCGGGGAGCTGTTTTTT
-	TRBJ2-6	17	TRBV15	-	CATSRDWEQSGANVLTF	TGTGCCACCAGCAGAGATTGGGAACAATCTGGGGCCAACGTCCTGACTTTC
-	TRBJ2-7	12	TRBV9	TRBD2	CASRGESYEQYF	TGTGCCAGCCGGGGGGAGTCCTACGAGCAGTACTTC
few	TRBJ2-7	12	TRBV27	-	CASSLGGYEQYF	TGTGCCAGCAGTTTAGGGGGCTACGAGCAGTACTTC
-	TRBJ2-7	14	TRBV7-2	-	CASSPTGGRDEQYF	TGTGCCAGCAGCCCTACAGGCGGGCGGGACGAGCAGTACTTC
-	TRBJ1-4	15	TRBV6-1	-	CASTTLGTTNEKLFF	TGTGCCAGCACAACCCTCGGGACAACTAATGAAAAACTGTTTTTT
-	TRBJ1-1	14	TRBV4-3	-	CASSQVMGDTEAFF	TGCGCCAGCAGCCAAGTGATGGGGGACACTGAAGCTTTCTTT
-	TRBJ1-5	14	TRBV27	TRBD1	CASGDRDSNQPQHF	TGTGCCAGCGGAGACAGGGATAGCAATCAGCCCCAGCATTTT
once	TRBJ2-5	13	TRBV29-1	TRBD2	CSVALAGEETQYF	TGCAGCGTGGCCCTAGCGGGGGAAGAGACCCAGTACTTC
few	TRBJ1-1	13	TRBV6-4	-	CASSVDQQGKAFF	TGTGCCAGCAGTGTCGATCAACAGGGAAAAGCTTTCTTT
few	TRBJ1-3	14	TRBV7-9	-	CASSPDSSWNTIYF	TGTGCCAGCAGTCCCGATAGTAGCTGGAACACCATATATTTT
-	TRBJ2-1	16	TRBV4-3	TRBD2	CASSAYSGGPDNEQFF	TGCGCCAGCAGCGCCTACTCGGGGGGGCCCGACAATGAGCAGTTCTTC
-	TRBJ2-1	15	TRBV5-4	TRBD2	CASSLSGGLYNEQFF	TGTGCCAGCAGCCTTAGCGGGGGCCTCTACAATGAGCAGTTCTTC
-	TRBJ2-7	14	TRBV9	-	CASSVEVGSYEQYF	TGTGCCAGCAGCGTAGAGGTCGGCTCCTACGAGCAGTACTTC
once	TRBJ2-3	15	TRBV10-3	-	CAISDGEQASDTQYF	TGTGCCATCAGTGATGGCGAACAGGCGTCAGATACGCAGTATTTT
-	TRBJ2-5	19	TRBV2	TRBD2	CARRRKLTSGKGPFETQYF	TGTGCCAGACGTCGAAAGCTAACTAGCGGTAAGGGGCCGTTTGAGACCCAGTACTTC
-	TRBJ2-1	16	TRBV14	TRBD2	CASSQATSGSYNEQFF	TGTGCCAGCAGCCAAGCCACTAGCGGTTCTTACAATGAGCAGTTCTTC
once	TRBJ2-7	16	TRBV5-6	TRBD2	CASSWEAGGRTYEQYF	TGTGCCAGCAGCTGGGAGGCGGGAGGACGAACCTACGAGCAGTACTTC
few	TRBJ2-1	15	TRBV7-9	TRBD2	CASSLLAGEGNEQFF	TGTGCCAGCAGCTTACTAGCGGGAGAGGGCAATGAGCAGTTCTTC
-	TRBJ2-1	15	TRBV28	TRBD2	CASNLPSDSGNEQFF	TGTGCCAGCAACCTACCCTCGGATAGCGGGAATGAGCAGTTCTTC
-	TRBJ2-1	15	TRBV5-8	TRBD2	CASTPRASGNNEQFF	TGTGCCAGCACCCCGCGGGCTAGCGGGAACAATGAGCAGTTCTTC
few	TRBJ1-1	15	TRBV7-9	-	CASSLVSALNTEAFF	TGTGCCAGCAGCTTAGTCAGCGCACTGAACACTGAAGCTTTCTTT
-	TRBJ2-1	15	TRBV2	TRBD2	CASSALDRTSVEQFF	TGTGCCAGCAGTGCCCTGGACAGGACTAGCGTGGAGCAGTTCTTC
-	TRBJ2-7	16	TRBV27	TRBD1	CASSLGGTGFSYEQYF	TGTGCCAGCAGTTTGGGCGGGACAGGATTCTCCTACGAGCAGTACTTC
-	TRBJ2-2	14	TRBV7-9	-	CASSLDTNTGELFF	TGTGCCAGCAGCTTAGACACGAACACCGGGGAGCTGTTTTTT
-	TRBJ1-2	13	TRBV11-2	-	CASSLGRERGYTF	TGTGCCAGCAGCTTAGGCAGGGAACGCGGCTACACCTTC
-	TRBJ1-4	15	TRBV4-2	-	CASSQVRSTNEKLFF	TGTGCCAGCAGCCAAGTCCGGTCAACTAATGAAAAACTGTTTTTT
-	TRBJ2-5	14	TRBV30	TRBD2	CAWRVAGVQETQYF	TGTGCCTGGAGGGTAGCGGGTGTACAAGAGACCCAGTACTTC
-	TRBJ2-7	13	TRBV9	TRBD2	CASSGFGGNEQYF	TGTGCCAGCAGCGGATTCGGGGGGAACGAGCAGTACTTC
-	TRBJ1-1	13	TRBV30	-	CAWNLGGGAEAFF	TGTGCCTGGAATCTGGGGGGCGGGGCTGAAGCTTTCTTT
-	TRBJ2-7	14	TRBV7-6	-	CASSLAGGPGEQYF	TGTGCCAGCAGCTTAGCGGGAGGCCCTGGGGAGCAGTACTTC
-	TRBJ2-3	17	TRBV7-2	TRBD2	CASSLASGGASTDTQYF	TGTGCCAGCAGCTTAGCCAGCGGGGGGGCTTCGACAGATACGCAGTATTTT
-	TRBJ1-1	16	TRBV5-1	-	CASSLIPPTLNTEAFF	TGCGCCAGCAGCTTGATCCCGCCCACCTTGAACACTGAAGCTTTCTTT
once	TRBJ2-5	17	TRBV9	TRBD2	CASSGGLAGGPWETQYF	TGTGCCAGCAGCGGAGGACTAGCGGGGGGGCCTTGGGAGACCCAGTACTTC
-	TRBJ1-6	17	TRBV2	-	CASSERRTGTYNSPLHF	TGTGCCAGCAGTGAAAGAAGAACCGGGACCTATAATTCACCCCTCCACTTT
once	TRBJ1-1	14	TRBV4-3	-	CASSQVMGNTEAFF	TGCGCCAGCAGCCAAGTGATGGGGAACACTGAAGCTTTCTTT
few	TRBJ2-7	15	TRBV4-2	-	CASSQEDSLTYEQYF	TGTGCCAGCAGCCAAGAAGACTCCCTTACCTACGAGCAGTACTTC